The clone carrying this TCR beta chain was counted a few times. This entry is derived from a study of hypomethylating agent response in myelodysplastic syndrome. How the authors handled the data: Of approximately 180,000 unique clonotypes, about 1.8% were previously reported viral-epitope-specific in VDJdb. Libraries were prepared by immunoSEQ multiplex PCR; TCRdb keeps only in-frame clonotypes and omits some of them. Clone size and V and J calls were adopted from that table, with D and trimming inferred from the DNA. Of about 3,600 clones listed, roughly four fifths are singletons. Per the germline V gene, CDR1 is MNHNY and CDR2 is SVGAGI (reference sequence). J was trimmed by 4 bases and V by 7 bases; bases with no gene match: 9. CDR3 length equals 14 residues.

The source was bone marrow, collected before or after starting hypomethylating agent treatment for myelodysplastic syndrome (not recorded which). This sequence was found in a human donor with myelodysplastic syndrome. The V gene is TRBV6-6, the J gene TRBJ1-2; 7 bases line up with TRBD1. The CDR3: CASNSDRETYGYTF. The CDR3 DNA is TGTGCCAGCAACTCCGACAGGGAAACCTATGGCTACACCTTC.